This T cell receptor (beta chain) is from a study of blood T cell repertoires in COVID-19. Measured with immunoSEQ multiplex PCR; TCRdb has only the in-frame clones, and not every one. The table includes roughly 260,000 clones, approximately 90% detected once. Sequenced: peripheral blood. This clonotype originated in a woman between 40 and 50 years old with acute or convalescent COVID-19.

The CDR3 loop is CSGQQGETQYF. The DNA of the CDR3 is TGCAGTGGACAACAGGGGGAGACCCAGTACTTC. The chain couples TRBV20-1 to TRBJ2-5; 7 nucleotides line up with TRBD1. The CDR3 is made up of 11 amino acids. The germline V gene has CDR1 DFQATT and CDR2 SNEGSKA (reference sequence). The J segment lost 5 bases and the V segment lost 7 bases, leaving 4 bases of the junction unmatched.